These T cell receptor beta chains were read from a single sample in a study of Graves' ophthalmopathy and Graves' hyperthyroidism. MiXCR was run by TCRdb on the multiplex PCR reads, yielding one entry per CDR3 protein. This sample yields a few hundred thousand distinct CDR3 sequences, of which 15% are seen a single time; 5.5% to 7% belongs to the top ten. Specimen: peripheral blood. Receptor source: a woman aged 18-35 years with stable Graves' hyperthyroidism. Both conserved end residues are part of each CDR3. Fields, in order: clone size, V gene, J gene, D gene, CDR3 protein, CDR3 DNA. D genes are given only for firm matches. Rows give clone size only sometimes, using once, few, many, or a class for an expanded clone.

clone_size: many
v_call: TRBV7-9
j_call: TRBJ1-6
d_call: TRBD1
cdr3_aa: CASSPPWDSGRQNSPLHF
cdr3_nt: TGTGCCAGCAGCCCCCCCTGGGACAGCGGAAGGCAAAATTCACCCCTCCACTTT

clone_size: many
v_call: TRBV12-3/TRBV12-4
j_call: TRBJ2-5
d_call: TRBD2
cdr3_aa: CASSSISSGVLETQYF
cdr3_nt: TGTGCCAGCAGTTCTATATCTAGCGGGGTTCTAGAGACCCAGTACTTC

clone_size: many
v_call: TRBV12-3/TRBV12-4
j_call: TRBJ2-7
d_call: NA
cdr3_aa: CASSYGYEQYF
cdr3_nt: TGTGCCAGCAGTTACGGGTACGAGCAGTACTTC

clone_size: NA
v_call: TRBV28
j_call: TRBJ2-7
d_call: NA
cdr3_aa: CASSLGRVYEQYF
cdr3_nt: TGTGCCAGCAGTTTGGGCAGGGTCTACGAGCAGTACTTC

clone_size: few
v_call: TRBV12-3/TRBV12-4
j_call: TRBJ2-2
d_call: TRBD2
cdr3_aa: CASSLLAGGSGELFF
cdr3_nt: TGTGCCAGCAGTTTACTAGCGGGAGGGTCCGGGGAGCTGTTTTTT

clone_size: few
v_call: TRBV19
j_call: TRBJ1-5
d_call: TRBD1
cdr3_aa: CASSFYGTGNQPQHF
cdr3_nt: TGTGCCAGTAGTTTTTACGGGACAGGCAATCAGCCCCAGCATTTT

clone_size: few
v_call: TRBV3-1
j_call: TRBJ1-5
d_call: TRBD1
cdr3_aa: CASSQAYRGKRDQPQHF
cdr3_nt: TGTGCCAGCAGCCAGGCCTACAGGGGGAAGAGGGATCAGCCCCAGCATTTT

clone_size: few
v_call: TRBV20-1
j_call: TRBJ2-4
d_call: NA
cdr3_aa: CSARDQWGAKNIQYF
cdr3_nt: TGCAGTGCTAGAGATCAATGGGGAGCCAAAAACATTCAGTACTTC

clone_size: few
v_call: TRBV7-2
j_call: TRBJ1-1
d_call: TRBD1
cdr3_aa: CASSLVPRGAFF
cdr3_nt: TGTGCCAGCAGCTTAGTCCCCAGGGGGGCTTTCTTT

clone_size: many
v_call: TRBV29-1
j_call: TRBJ1-1
d_call: NA
cdr3_aa: CSVGPLPQELNTEAFF
cdr3_nt: TGCAGCGTTGGACCCCTGCCACAGGAGTTGAACACTGAAGCTTTCTTT

clone_size: few
v_call: TRBV7-9
j_call: TRBJ2-4
d_call: TRBD1
cdr3_aa: CASSQDGTDFRKNIQYF
cdr3_nt: TGTGCCAGCAGCCAGGACGGGACAGACTTTCGCAAAAACATTCAGTACTTC

clone_size: many
v_call: TRBV5-1
j_call: TRBJ1-1
d_call: NA
cdr3_aa: CASSLGHGEAFF
cdr3_nt: TGCGCCAGCAGCCTGGGGCATGGTGAAGCTTTCTTT

clone_size: many
v_call: TRBV7-8
j_call: TRBJ2-4
d_call: NA
cdr3_aa: CASSGDGVWDIQYF
cdr3_nt: TGTGCCAGCAGCGGGGACGGGGTATGGGACATTCAGTACTTC

clone_size: many
v_call: TRBV6-5
j_call: TRBJ1-1
d_call: NA
cdr3_aa: CASSYLGVNTEAFF
cdr3_nt: TGTGCCAGCAGTTACCTAGGGGTGAACACTGAAGCTTTCTTT

clone_size: many
v_call: TRBV11-2
j_call: TRBJ2-5
d_call: TRBD1
cdr3_aa: CASSLESRGRRQTQYF
cdr3_nt: TGTGCCAGCAGCTTAGAATCCAGGGGGCGGAGGCAGACCCAGTACTTC

clone_size: few
v_call: TRBV7-2
j_call: TRBJ2-7
d_call: TRBD1
cdr3_aa: CASSPGQPPYEQYF
cdr3_nt: TGTGCCAGCAGCCCGGGACAGCCACCCTACGAGCAGTACTTC

clone_size: many
v_call: TRBV7-6
j_call: TRBJ1-2
d_call: TRBD1
cdr3_aa: CASSFGTGALYGYTF
cdr3_nt: TGTGCCAGCAGCTTCGGGACAGGGGCGCTCTATGGCTACACCTTC

clone_size: NA
v_call: TRBV2
j_call: TRBJ2-5
d_call: NA
cdr3_aa: CASSSDQGGPSLETQYF
cdr3_nt: TGTGCCAGCAGTTCCGATCAAGGGGGACCAAGCCTAGAGACCCAGTACTTT

clone_size: many
v_call: TRBV12-3/TRBV12-4
j_call: TRBJ1-1
d_call: NA
cdr3_aa: CASSLPARGNTEAFF
cdr3_nt: TGTGCCAGCAGTTTACCCGCACGGGGGAACACTGAAGCTTTCTTT

clone_size: NA
v_call: TRBV20-1
j_call: TRBJ2-5
d_call: TRBD1
cdr3_aa: CSATEGQQETQYF
cdr3_nt: TGCAGTGCTACAGAGGGACAGCAAGAGACCCAGTACTTC

clone_size: few
v_call: TRBV6-1
j_call: TRBJ1-2
d_call: NA
cdr3_aa: CASRDTLGGYTF
cdr3_nt: TGTGCCAGCAGGGATACCCTGGGAGGCTACACCTTC

clone_size: NA
v_call: TRBV12-3/TRBV12-4
j_call: TRBJ1-2
d_call: NA
cdr3_aa: CASSLAGNGYTF
cdr3_nt: TGTGCCAGCAGTTTAGCGGGGAATGGCTACACCTTC

clone_size: many
v_call: TRBV20-1
j_call: TRBJ2-4
d_call: NA
cdr3_aa: CSALGLAGIQYF
cdr3_nt: TGCAGTGCCCTTGGGCTAGCTGGCATTCAGTACTTC

clone_size: few
v_call: TRBV5-1
j_call: TRBJ1-1
d_call: NA
cdr3_aa: CASKPGFTLGDTEAFF
cdr3_nt: TGCGCCAGCAAACCAGGGTTCACACTCGGGGACACTGAAGCTTTCTTT

clone_size: NA
v_call: TRBV9
j_call: TRBJ2-7
d_call: NA
cdr3_aa: CASTVGDIYEQYF
cdr3_nt: TGTGCCAGCACCGTAGGGGACATCTACGAGCAGTACTTC

clone_size: NA
v_call: TRBV4-1
j_call: TRBJ2-4
d_call: NA
cdr3_aa: CASSFPGGRIAKNIQYF
cdr3_nt: TGCGCCAGCAGCTTTCCCGGGGGTCGGATAGCCAAAAACATTCAGTACTTC

clone_size: many
v_call: TRBV7-2
j_call: TRBJ1-3
d_call: NA
cdr3_aa: CASSLLQNSGNTIYF
cdr3_nt: TGTGCCAGCAGCTTACTGCAGAACTCTGGAAACACCATATATTTT

clone_size: NA
v_call: TRBV6-1
j_call: TRBJ2-2
d_call: NA
cdr3_aa: CASSTPGANTGELFF
cdr3_nt: TGTGCCAGCAGTACCCCGGGAGCGAACACCGGGGAGCTGTTTTTT

clone_size: many
v_call: TRBV15
j_call: TRBJ1-1
d_call: NA
cdr3_aa: CATSRDVTGSRLF
cdr3_nt: TGTGCCACCAGCAGAGATGTTACCGGTAGTCGTCTCTTT

clone_size: many
v_call: TRBV6-1
j_call: TRBJ1-5
d_call: NA
cdr3_aa: CASSERPAYSNQPQHF
cdr3_nt: TGTGCCAGCAGTGAACGGCCAGCTTATAGCAATCAGCCCCAGCATTTT

clone_size: many
v_call: TRBV19
j_call: TRBJ1-6
d_call: NA
cdr3_aa: CASSIVGANSPLHF
cdr3_nt: TGTGCCAGTAGTATCGTCGGGGCTAATTCACCCCTCCACTTT

clone_size: many
v_call: TRBV6-1
j_call: TRBJ2-7
d_call: TRBD1
cdr3_aa: CASSKDRKTYEQYF
cdr3_nt: TGTGCCAGCAGTAAGGACAGGAAAACCTACGAGCAGTACTTC

clone_size: many
v_call: TRBV7-8
j_call: TRBJ2-7
d_call: TRBD2
cdr3_aa: CASALSGGPYEQYF
cdr3_nt: TGTGCCAGCGCCCTTAGCGGGGGGCCGTACGAGCAGTACTTC

clone_size: many
v_call: TRBV19
j_call: TRBJ1-1
d_call: NA
cdr3_aa: CASSIPTGGGAFLTRNQAF
cdr3_nt: TGTGCCAGTAGTATCCCCACGGGGGGGGGCGCTTTCCTGACCCGAAATCAAGCCTTT

clone_size: many
v_call: TRBV7-2
j_call: TRBJ1-5
d_call: TRBD1
cdr3_aa: CASSSTGGGQPQHF
cdr3_nt: TGTGCCAGCAGCTCAACAGGGGGCGGTCAGCCCCAGCATTTT

clone_size: many
v_call: TRBV5-1
j_call: TRBJ2-2
d_call: TRBD1
cdr3_aa: CASSLGQGAYTGELFF
cdr3_nt: TGCGCCAGCAGCTTGGGACAGGGGGCATATACCGGGGAGCTGTTTTTT

clone_size: many
v_call: TRBV11-3
j_call: TRBJ1-2
d_call: NA
cdr3_aa: CASSFPENYGYTF
cdr3_nt: TGTGCCAGCAGCTTCCCGGAAAACTATGGCTACACCTTC